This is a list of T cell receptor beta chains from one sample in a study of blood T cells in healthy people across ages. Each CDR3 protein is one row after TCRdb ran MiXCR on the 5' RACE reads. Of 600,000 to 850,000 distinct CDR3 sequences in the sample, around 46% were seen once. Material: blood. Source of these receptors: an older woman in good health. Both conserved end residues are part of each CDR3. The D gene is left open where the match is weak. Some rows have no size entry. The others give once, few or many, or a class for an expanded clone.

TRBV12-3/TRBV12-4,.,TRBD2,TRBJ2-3,TGTGCCAGCAGTCCGTCGGGACGAGCGGGAGGAGATACGCAGTATTTT,CASSPSGRAGGDTQYF
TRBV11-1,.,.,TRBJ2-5,TGTGCCAGCAGCTTAGCGTCGGACACGAGGGAGACCCGGTACTTC,CASSLASDTRETRYF
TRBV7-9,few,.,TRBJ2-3,TGTGCCAGCAGCGCCAATCCGGGGCCCCAAGATACGCAGTATTTT,CASSANPGPQDTQYF
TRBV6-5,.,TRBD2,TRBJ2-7,TGTGCCAGCAGTCATTCTAGCGGCTACTCCTACGAGCAGTACTTC,CASSHSSGYSYEQYF
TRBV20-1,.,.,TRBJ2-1,TGCAGTGCCAAACAGGGACCGGGACTCTACAATGAGCAGTTCTTC,CSAKQGPGLYNEQFF
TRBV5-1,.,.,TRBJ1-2,TGCGCCAGCAGCTTGGAACACCCTGACTATGGCTACACCTTC,CASSLEHPDYGYTF
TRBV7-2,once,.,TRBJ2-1,TGTGCCAGCAGCCAGACGTTGAGCGGGCTTAATGAGCAGTTCTTC,CASSQTLSGLNEQFF
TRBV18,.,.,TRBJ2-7,TGTGCCAGCTCTCTCTGGCAGGAGGGCGAGCAGTACTTC,CASSLWQEGEQYF
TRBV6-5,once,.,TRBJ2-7,TGTGCCAGCAGCCCCCAACTAGGGTCCTACGAGCAGTACTTC,CASSPQLGSYEQYF
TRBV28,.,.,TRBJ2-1,TGTGCCAGCAGTTTATCCTGGGCTAGGAAAAACAATGAGCAGTTCTTC,CASSLSWARKNNEQFF
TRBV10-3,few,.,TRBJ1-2,TGTGCCATCAGTGAGTCGATAGGAGTAAATGGCTACACCTTC,CAISESIGVNGYTF
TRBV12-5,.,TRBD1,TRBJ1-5,TGTGCTAGTGGGTTTCGGGACAGGGGACAGCCCCAGCATTTT,CASGFRDRGQPQHF
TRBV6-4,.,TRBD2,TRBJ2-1,TGTGCCAGCAGTCTGCTCCCTAGCGGGACCTCCTACAATGAGCAGTTCTTC,CASSLLPSGTSYNEQFF
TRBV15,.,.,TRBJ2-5,TGTGCCACCAGCAGAGGACGGGGGCGCCAAGAGACCCAGTACTTC,CATSRGRGRQETQYF
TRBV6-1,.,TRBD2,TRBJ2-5,TGTGCCAGCAGTGACGGAGCGGGGGTCCAAGAGACCCAGTACTTC,CASSDGAGVQETQYF
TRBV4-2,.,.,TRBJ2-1,TGTGCCAGCAGCCAAGAAACCTACAATGAGCAGTTCTTC,CASSQETYNEQFF
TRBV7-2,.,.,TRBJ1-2,TGTGCCAGCTATCGTCTAATTAACTATGGCTACACCTTC,CASYRLINYGYTF
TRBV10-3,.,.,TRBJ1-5,TGTGCCTCATCGGCGGGGACGGGCAATCAGCCCCAGCATTTT,CASSAGTGNQPQHF
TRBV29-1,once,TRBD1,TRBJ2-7,TGCAGCGTGGACAATACAGGGGTGCATTCCTCCTACGAGCAGTACTTC,CSVDNTGVHSSYEQYF
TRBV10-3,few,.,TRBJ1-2,TGTGCCATCAGTGGAAGCGCGCCTAACTATGGCTACACCTTC,CAISGSAPNYGYTF
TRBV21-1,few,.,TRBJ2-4,TGTGCCAGCAGACTAACCGGGACTAGCGGTCCCCGAAACAAAAACATTCAGTACTTC,CASRLTGTSGPRNKNIQYF
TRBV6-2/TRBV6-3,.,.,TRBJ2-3,TGTGCCAGCAGAGAACCCCCCACAGATACGCAGTATTTT,CASREPPTDTQYF
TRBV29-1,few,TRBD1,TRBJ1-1,TGCAGCGTTGCCCGGACAGGAATGAACACTGAAGCTTTCTTT,CSVARTGMNTEAFF